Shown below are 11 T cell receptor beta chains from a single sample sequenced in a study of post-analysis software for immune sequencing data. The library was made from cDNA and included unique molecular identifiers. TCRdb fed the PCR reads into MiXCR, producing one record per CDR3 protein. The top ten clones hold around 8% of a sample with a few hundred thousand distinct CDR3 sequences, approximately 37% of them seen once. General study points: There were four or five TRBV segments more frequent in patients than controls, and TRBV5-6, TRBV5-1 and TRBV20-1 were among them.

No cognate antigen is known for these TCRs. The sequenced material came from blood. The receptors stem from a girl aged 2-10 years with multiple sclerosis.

The CDR3 nucleotides are TGCAGCGTTGGGGCGCCCCAAGAGACCCAGTACTTC. Protein sequence: CSVGAPQETQYF. The chain uses TRBV29-1 and TRBJ2-5, with D unresolved. Between the trimmed V and J ends, which lost 4 bases and 1 base, there was a span of 7 bases. Germline V gene lookup returns CDR1 SQVTM and CDR2 ANQGSEA. This CDR3 has 12 amino acids.

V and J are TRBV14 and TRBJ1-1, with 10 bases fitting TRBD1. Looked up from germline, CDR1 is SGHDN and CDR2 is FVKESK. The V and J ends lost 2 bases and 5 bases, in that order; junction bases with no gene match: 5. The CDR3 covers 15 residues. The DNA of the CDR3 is TGTGCCAGCAGCCAATGGACAGGGGGAGAGACTGAAGCTTTCTTT. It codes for CASSQWTGGETEAFF.

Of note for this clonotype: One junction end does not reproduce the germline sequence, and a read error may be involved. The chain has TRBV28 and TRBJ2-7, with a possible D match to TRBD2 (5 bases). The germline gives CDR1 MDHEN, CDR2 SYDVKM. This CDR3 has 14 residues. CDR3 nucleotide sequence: TGTGCCAGCAGTCACGGACTCAGCTCCTACGAACAGTACTTC. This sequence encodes CASSHGLSSYEQYF.

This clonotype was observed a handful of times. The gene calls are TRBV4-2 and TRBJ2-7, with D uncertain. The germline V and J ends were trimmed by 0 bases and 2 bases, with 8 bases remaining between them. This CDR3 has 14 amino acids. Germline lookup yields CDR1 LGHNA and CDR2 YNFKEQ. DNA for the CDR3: TGTGCCAGCAGCCAAGAACCCGGGCCCTACGAGCAGTACTTC. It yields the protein CASSQEPGPYEQYF.

CDR3 residues: CSASKQIELFF. The CDR3 region has the DNA TGCAGTGCTAGTAAACAGATTGAACTGTTTTTT. The chain is built from TRBV20-1 and TRBJ1-4; no reliable D call. Trimming took off 3 bases at V and 12 bases at J, with 11 bases between the two ends. Germline lookup yields CDR1 DFQATT and CDR2 SNEGSKA (reference sequence). The CDR3 is 11 amino acids.

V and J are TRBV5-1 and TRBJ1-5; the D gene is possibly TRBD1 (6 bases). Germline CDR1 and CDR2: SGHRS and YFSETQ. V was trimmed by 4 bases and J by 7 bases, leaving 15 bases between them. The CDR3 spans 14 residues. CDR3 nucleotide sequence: TGCGCCAGCAGCCTGGCAGGGGTCGGCCAGCCCCAGCATTTT. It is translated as CASSLAGVGQPQHF.

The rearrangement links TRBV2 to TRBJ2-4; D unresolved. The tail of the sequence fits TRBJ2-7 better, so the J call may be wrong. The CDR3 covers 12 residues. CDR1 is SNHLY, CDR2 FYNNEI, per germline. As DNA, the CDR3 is TGTGCCAGCGGGCAGACCCTTTTCGAGCAGTACTTC. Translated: CASGQTLFEQYF.

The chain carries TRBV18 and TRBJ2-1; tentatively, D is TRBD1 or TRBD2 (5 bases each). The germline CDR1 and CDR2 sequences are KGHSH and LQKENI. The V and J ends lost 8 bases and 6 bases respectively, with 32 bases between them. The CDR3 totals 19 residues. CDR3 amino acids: CASARTRFWGKEAPNEQFF. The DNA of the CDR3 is TGTGCCAGCGCACGAACCAGGTTTTGGGGGAAAGAGGCCCCCAATGAGCAGTTCTTC. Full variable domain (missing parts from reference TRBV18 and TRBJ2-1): NAGVMQNPRHLVRRRGQEARLRCSPMKGHSHVYWYRQLPEEGLKFMVYLQKENIIDESGMPKERFSAEFPKEGPSILRIQQVVRGDSAAYFCASARTRFWGKEAPNEQFFGPGTRLTVL.

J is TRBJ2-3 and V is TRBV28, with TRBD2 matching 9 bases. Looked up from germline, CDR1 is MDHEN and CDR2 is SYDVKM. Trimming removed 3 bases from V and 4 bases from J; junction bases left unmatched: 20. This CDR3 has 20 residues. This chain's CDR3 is CASSFETRGTSLSSPDTQYF. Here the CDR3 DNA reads TGTGCCAGCAGTTTTGAAACTAGGGGGACTAGCCTTAGTTCCCCAGATACGCAGTATTTT.

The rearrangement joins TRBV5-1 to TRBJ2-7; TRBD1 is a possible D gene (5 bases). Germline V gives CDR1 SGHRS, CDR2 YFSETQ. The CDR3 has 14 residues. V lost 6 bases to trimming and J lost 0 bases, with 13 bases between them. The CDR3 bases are TGCGCCAGCATGGCCCCAGGGAACTCCTACGAGCAGTACTTC. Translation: CASMAPGNSYEQYF.

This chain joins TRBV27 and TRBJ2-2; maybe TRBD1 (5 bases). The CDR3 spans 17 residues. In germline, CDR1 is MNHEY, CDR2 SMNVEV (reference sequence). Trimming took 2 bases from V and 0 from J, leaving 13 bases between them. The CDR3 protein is CASSLGSTGANTGELFF. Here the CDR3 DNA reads TGTGCCAGCAGTTTAGGTAGTACAGGAGCGAACACCGGGGAGCTGTTTTTT.